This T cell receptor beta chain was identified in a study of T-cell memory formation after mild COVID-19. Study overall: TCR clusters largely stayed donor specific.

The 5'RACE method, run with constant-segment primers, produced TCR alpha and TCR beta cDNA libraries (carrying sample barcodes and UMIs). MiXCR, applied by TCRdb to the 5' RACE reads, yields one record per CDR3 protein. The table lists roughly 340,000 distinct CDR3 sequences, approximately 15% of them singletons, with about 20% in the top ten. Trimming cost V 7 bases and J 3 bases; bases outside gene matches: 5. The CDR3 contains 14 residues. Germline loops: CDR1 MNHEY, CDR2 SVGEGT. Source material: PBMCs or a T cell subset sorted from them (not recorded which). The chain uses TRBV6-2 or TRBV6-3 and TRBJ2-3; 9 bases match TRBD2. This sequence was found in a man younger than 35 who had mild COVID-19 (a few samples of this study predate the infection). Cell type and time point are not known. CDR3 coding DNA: TGTGCCAGCACGAAGCGGGGGGAAACAGATACGCAGTATTTT. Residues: CASTKRGETDTQYF.